This record covers a single TCR beta chain. Its antigen is unknown. The data belong to a study of blood T cells in healthy people across ages. Background on the study: Template switching recovered approximately one barcoded beta molecule for every two T cells. The study, taken as a whole, reports: Investigators viewed diversity estimates from one million T cells as underestimates, the study reported. Diversity of TCR beta correlated strongly with naive T cell percentage.

For the second PCR, which ran for about 6 to 11 cycles, a sample-barcoded 5' primer and a J-beta primer mix were used. TCRdb redid the calling of the 5' RACE reads with MiXCR, one entry per CDR3 protein. The data contain about 930,000 distinct CDR3 sequences, 25% to 30% of them singletons. The sample was also linked to a second study, of T cells of mothers and their children. That source adds: Thymic selection, a shaping force on TCR recombination output, acts similarly in related and unrelated pairs.

Sequencing was done on a sample of blood. The receptor comes from a woman in her thirties or forties in good health.

The CDR3 is CATSDLGQGATGANVLTF. Written as DNA, the CDR3 is TGTGCCACCAGTGATTTGGGACAGGGGGCGACTGGGGCCAACGTCCTGACTTTC. The genes are TRBV24-1 and TRBJ2-6; the match to TRBD1 covers 11 bases. The germline V gene encodes CDR1 KGHDR and CDR2 SFDVKD. Trimming removed 0 bases from V and 2 bases from J; junction bases left unmatched: 2. CDR3 length: 18 amino acids.